This entry concerns a single TCR beta chain. The antigen remains unidentified. This entry comes from a study of T-cell memory formation after mild COVID-19. Study at large: Among the donors, TCR clusters were largely specific to each donor. General study findings and limits: Researchers report contracting CD4+ clones mostly in CM and EM, with CD8+ clones in EMRA.

V dropped 0 bases and J dropped 0 bases, with 6 bases sitting between them. Germline CDR1 is MNHNY and CDR2 is SVGAGI (reference sequence). This CDR3 is 16 amino acids long. TCRdb passed the 5' RACE reads through MiXCR, listing each CDR3 protein once. The sample has under 650,000 distinct CDR3 sequences, roughly 17% seen once. The sequencing sample was made of PBMCs or a T cell subset sorted from them (not recorded which). The TCR comes from an adult woman who had mild COVID-19 (a few samples of this study predate the infection). Cell type and time point are not known. This rearrangement joins TRBV6-6 to TRBJ1-6; no definite D call. CDR3: CASSYSTSSYNSPLHF. The CDR3 region has the DNA TGTGCCAGCAGTTACTCGACGAGCTCCTATAATTCACCCCTCCACTTT.